The TCR beta chain described here comes from a study of shared clonotypes between healthy human individuals (dated by TCRdb to the early 2020s). About the study as a whole: The cohort comprised two women and three men aged 18 to 49 years. For each donor, CD4 naive and CD4 memory were each run on three plates, CD8 naive on two plates, and CD8 memory on one plate. To estimate repertoire size and how much clonotypes are shared between individuals, the study performed deep sequencing of blood TCR repertoires from roughly five healthy adults. To increase sequencing depth and limit assay-specific biases, different laboratories used diverse techniques to prepare libraries and sequence TCR repertoires. Between about 0.85 and 9.5 billion PBMCs per donor were obtained by leukapheresis. The research as a whole found: Rarefaction of sorted-subset datasets indicated incomplete sequencing despite the large sequencing depth. Because the study included only a small number of donors, the genetic and exposure-history diversity represented was limited. Compared with non-shared clonotypes, clonotypes shared by all four sorted-subset donors had higher generation probabilities. Only blood was sampled, and tissue TCR repertoires likely differ from those in blood. About 5% of naive CD4, around 3.5% of naive CD8, approximately 2.2% of memory CD4, and 0.4% of memory CD8 clonotypes were shared across a few donors. Pairwise subsampling indicated that sequencing depth was expected to affect the degree of clonotype sharing among donors. Estimated clonotype richness was generally larger for naive than for memory subsets.

V trim: 5 bases; J trim: 7 bases; unmatched bases: 9. From the germline V gene, CDR1 is SGHRS and CDR2 is YFSETQ. The CDR3 covers 15 residues, taking in both the cysteine and the phenylalanine. The sequence is cut down to CDR3 DNA, 45 bases in frame from base 1. Donors were healthy HIV-negative adults with no recently reported acute infections or vaccinations. Every donor was a Caucasian adult living in Nashville, Tennessee, USA. CD4+ T cells were enriched by magnetic negative selection, after which naive cells were positively selected on CD45RA and the negative fraction was taken as the memory subset. After blood collection by leukapheresis, PBMCs were isolated using Ficoll-Histopaque density gradient centrifugation and then cryopreserved in the vapor phase of liquid nitrogen. Analytical flow cytometry was used to check the purity and quantity of every magnetically sorted T cell population. Genomic DNA was isolated from each sorted fraction and quantified by UV absorbance on a Nanodrop 2000c.

Using the deep immunoSEQ assay, multiplex PCR amplified TCR CDR3 regions from genomic DNA. Extracted genomic DNA from each cell subset was spread evenly across all wells of several immunoSEQ 96-well plates, with each plate serving as a replicate. For sorted subsets, each replicate PCR was loaded with 150 to 250 ng genomic DNA, equivalent to 32,000 or so T cell genomes. Purified libraries were measured with a Qubit 3.0 fluorometer, size-checked on a Bioanalyzer 2100, and measured again with the KAPA Library Quantification kit. Every immunoSEQ 96-well plate was sequenced on a dedicated single-read 150-cycle Illumina NextSeq 550 flow cell. As for the authors' bioinformatics: Because only junctional sequences without quality scores were contained in the immunoSEQ output, filtering matching that applied to full-length reads could not be performed. Sequences were annotated with PyIR, a Python wrapper for IgBLAST v1.9, using IMGT germline references to assign V/J genes and CDR3. Any read was removed if the V/J assignment was weak (E-value above 1e-6), the CDR3 was missing, or the read contained stop codons, out-of-frame junctions, or ambiguous translated residues. V3J clonotypes were defined by identical inferred V gene, J gene, and CDR3 amino acid sequence. Percentage overlap between repertoires was calculated by dividing the number of shared unique clonotypes by the size of the smaller repertoire. RTK rarefaction, the Chao1 estimator, and Recon v2.1 estimates of unobserved clonotypes were used to assess repertoire richness. For all TCRbeta clonotypes obtained by the gDNA method from a few donors, generation probabilities were computed with OLGA. TCRdb obtained this table from immuneACCESS and retained in-frame rearrangements with V and J assigned. These tables miss some clones; where compared with another copy, unresolved V genes account for less than half of the shortfall, and the remainder is unexplained. V and J calls and clone size follow that table, whereas D and trimming were derived from the DNA. The sample has millions of clones on record, roughly 94% of them singletons. The leading ten clones occupy 0.1% to 0.15% of the sample.

Regarding this clone: Which antigen it targets is not known. Per-base qualities were not stored, and no clone one base away is much larger.

The chain is encoded by TRBV5-1 joined to TRBJ1-6; the junction holds 7 bases that match TRBD1. The TCR comes from a man between 18 and 29 years old in good health. Source material: naive CD4+ T cells sorted from blood. The meaning of the sample's cell subset or site label: CD45RA+ positively selected. The DNA sequence is TGCGCCAGCAGACAGAGACAGGGTACCAATTCACCCCTCCACTTT. This is translated as CASRQRQGTNSPLHF. The full variable domain, completed from the reference TRBV5-1 and TRBJ1-6 proteins outside the CDR3, reads KAGVTQTPRYLIKTRGQQVTLSCSPISGHRSVSWYQQTPGQGLQFLFEYFSETQRNKGNFPGRFSGRQFSNSRSEMNVSTLELGDSALYLCASRQRQGTNSPLHFGNGTRLTVT.